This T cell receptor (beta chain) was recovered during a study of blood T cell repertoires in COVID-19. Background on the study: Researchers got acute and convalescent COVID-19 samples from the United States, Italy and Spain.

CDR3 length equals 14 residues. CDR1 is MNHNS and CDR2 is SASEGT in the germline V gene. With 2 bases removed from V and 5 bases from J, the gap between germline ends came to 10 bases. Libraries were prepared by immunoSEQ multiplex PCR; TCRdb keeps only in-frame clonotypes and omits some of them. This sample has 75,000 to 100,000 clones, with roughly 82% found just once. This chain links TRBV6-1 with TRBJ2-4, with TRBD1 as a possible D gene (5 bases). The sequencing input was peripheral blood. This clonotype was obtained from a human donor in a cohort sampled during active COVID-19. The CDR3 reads CASSEWQGENIQYF. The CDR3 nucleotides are TGTGCCAGCAGTGAATGGCAGGGCGAAAACATTCAGTACTTC.